This T cell receptor (beta chain) was profiled in a study of T cell repertoires in cytomegalovirus infection. Study-level results: HLA-C-restricted CMV-specific TCR beta clonotypes prevailed in the ex vivo response.

TCRdb re-called the reads through MiXCR, storing one row per CDR3 protein. The sample comprises some 390,000 distinct CDR3 sequences, roughly 18% of which are singletons, and 8.5% to 10% rests with the top ten. The CDR3 consists of 14 residues. Per germline, CDR1 SGDLS and CDR2 YYNGEE. V lost 0 bases to trimming and J lost 1 base, with 7 bases between them. Of note for this clonotype: Its antigen is currently unknown.

The chain carries TRBV9 and TRBJ1-1; D uncertain. The sequence was collected from a human donor in good health (CMV status not recorded). Some clones in this sample may be carry-over from other donors' samples. Sequencing used PBMCs. This chain's CDR3 is CASSVAQRNTEAFF. For the CDR3, the DNA is TGTGCCAGCAGCGTAGCTCAGAGGAACACTGAAGCTTTCTTT.